This T cell receptor beta chain came from a study of T cell responses to AZD1222 COVID-19 vaccine. Study outcomes and limitations: Spike-specific TCRs gained breadth and depth after people received two AZD1222 doses. Repertoires were sampled only after the peak T cell response. Donors were mostly white British, more females; clonal diversity possibly underestimated. Baseline seropositivity characterized only 5 or 6 AZD1222 recipients.

As for this clone: Its matching antigen is unknown.

TCRdb's copy holds only in-frame clones and misses some; the assay was immunoSEQ multiplex PCR. The sample records around 86,000 clones, roughly 90% being singletons. Specimen: peripheral blood, collected on day 0 of AZD1222 vaccination. The TCR comes from an adult in good health.

Here the CDR3 DNA reads TGTGCCAGCAGTGGGGCAGGAGTGGGAGCAGGGAACACCATATATTTT. It is translated as CASSGAGVGAGNTIYF. V gene TRBV2 combines with J gene TRBJ1-3, with a possible D match to TRBD1 (5 bases). Trimming took 4 bases from V and 7 from J, leaving 20 bases between them. This CDR3 spans 16 amino acids. Germline-derived CDR1 and CDR2 are SNHLY and FYNNEI.